This is a list of T cell receptor beta chains from one sample in a study of blood T cell repertoires in COVID-19. Profiling relied on immunoSEQ multiplex PCR, and the TCRdb table lists in-frame clones only, not all of them. The sample consists of 200,000 to 300,000 clones, roughly 82% of them appearing once. Input material: PBMCs or T cells enriched from blood (not recorded which). The receptor source for this set is a woman aged 45-60 years who had recovered from COVID-19. The CDR3 runs from the conserved cysteine through the conserved F or W. D genes are given only for firm matches. Clone sizes are given selectively: once, few, many, or a class where the clone is expanded.

clone_size: NA
v_call: TRBV5-1
j_call: TRBJ2-1
d_call: NA
cdr3_aa: CASSGLAVGYNEQFF
cdr3_nt: TGCGCCAGCAGCGGTTTAGCGGTCGGGTACAATGAGCAGTTCTTC

clone_size: NA
v_call: TRBV28
j_call: TRBJ2-3
d_call: TRBD1
cdr3_aa: CASSLWGQGLRNTQYF
cdr3_nt: TGTGCCAGCAGTTTATGGGGACAGGGTTTAAGAAATACGCAGTATTTT

clone_size: NA
v_call: TRBV4-3
j_call: TRBJ2-2
d_call: TRBD1
cdr3_aa: CASSQDPQGAYTGELFF
cdr3_nt: TGCGCCAGCAGCCAAGATCCCCAGGGGGCGTACACCGGGGAGCTGTTTTTT

clone_size: few
v_call: TRBV7-2
j_call: TRBJ1-6
d_call: NA
cdr3_aa: CASNHIGRDINSPLHF
cdr3_nt: TGTGCCAGCAACCATATAGGGAGGGATATAAATTCACCCCTCCACTTT

clone_size: NA
v_call: TRBV5-4
j_call: TRBJ2-5
d_call: TRBD1
cdr3_aa: CASSRDSPGETQYF
cdr3_nt: TGTGCCAGCAGCCGGGACAGCCCCGGGGAGACCCAGTACTTC

clone_size: NA
v_call: TRBV10-1
j_call: TRBJ2-7
d_call: NA
cdr3_aa: CATQDTTYEQYF
cdr3_nt: TGCGCCACCCAGGACACCACCTACGAGCAGTACTTC

clone_size: NA
v_call: TRBV25-1
j_call: TRBJ1-5
d_call: TRBD1
cdr3_aa: CASSGHRGTGVNQPQHF
cdr3_nt: TGTGCCAGCAGTGGGCACAGGGGGACAGGGGTAAATCAGCCCCAGCATTTT

clone_size: NA
v_call: TRBV15
j_call: TRBJ2-7
d_call: TRBD2
cdr3_aa: CATSSGLAAYEQYF
cdr3_nt: TGTGCCACCAGCAGCGGACTAGCGGCCTACGAGCAGTACTTC

clone_size: NA
v_call: TRBV18
j_call: TRBJ2-7
d_call: TRBD1
cdr3_aa: CASSPPGQGAYEQYF
cdr3_nt: TGTGCCAGCTCACCACCGGGACAGGGAGCCTACGAGCAGTACTTC

clone_size: NA
v_call: TRBV7-9
j_call: TRBJ2-7
d_call: NA
cdr3_aa: CASSLDSHEQYF
cdr3_nt: TGTGCCAGCAGCTTAGACTCCCACGAGCAGTACTTC

clone_size: NA
v_call: TRBV3-1/TRBV3-2
j_call: TRBJ2-1
d_call: TRBD1
cdr3_aa: CASSRSFSRDSLHNEQFF
cdr3_nt: TGTGCCAGCAGCCGATCATTCTCCCGGGACAGCCTACACAATGAGCAGTTCTTC

clone_size: NA
v_call: TRBV7-2
j_call: TRBJ2-2
d_call: NA
cdr3_aa: CASSLDLLYTGELFF
cdr3_nt: TGTGCCAGCAGCTTAGATTTACTGTACACCGGGGAGCTGTTTTTT

clone_size: NA
v_call: TRBV3-1/TRBV3-2
j_call: TRBJ1-6
d_call: TRBD1
cdr3_aa: CASSHYQQGAYNSPLHF
cdr3_nt: TGTGCCAGCAGCCACTACCAACAGGGGGCCTATAATTCACCCCTCCACTTT

clone_size: NA
v_call: TRBV15
j_call: TRBJ1-2
d_call: TRBD1
cdr3_aa: CATSSVGQGGNYGYTF
cdr3_nt: TGTGCCACCAGCAGCGTTGGACAGGGGGGTAACTATGGCTACACCTTC

clone_size: NA
v_call: TRBV7-2
j_call: TRBJ2-1
d_call: TRBD2
cdr3_aa: CASSLVAGGRYNEQFF
cdr3_nt: TGTGCCAGCAGCTTAGTAGCGGGAGGCCGATACAATGAGCAGTTCTTC

clone_size: NA
v_call: TRBV5-4
j_call: TRBJ2-7
d_call: NA
cdr3_aa: CASSSGRVPYEQYF
cdr3_nt: TGTGCCAGCAGTTCCGGCCGGGTCCCATACGAGCAGTACTTC

clone_size: NA
v_call: TRBV5-5
j_call: TRBJ1-1
d_call: NA
cdr3_aa: CASSLRTALNTEAFF
cdr3_nt: TGTGCCAGCAGCTTACGGACAGCTCTCAACACTGAAGCTTTCTTT